The 6 T cell receptor beta chains presented below share a single source sample, sequenced in a study of cytomegalovirus exposure and HLA in healthy donors. The PCR employed 60 Vbeta primers together with 13 Jbeta primers. Sequencing used immunoSEQ multiplex PCR; TCRdb keeps in-frame clones, though not all of them. This sample has around 110,000 clones, with 55% to 75% found just once. The sequenced sample consisted of PBMCs. The receptors derive from a woman aged 40 to 49 in good health and CMV-seropositive.

The J gene is TRBJ2-7, the V gene TRBV30; weak D call: TRBD1 (6 bases). The V gene lost 1 base and the J gene lost 2 bases, with 9 bases spanning the gap. The CDR3 is made up of 13 amino acids. In germline, CDR1 is GTSNPN, CDR2 SVGIG (reference sequence). The CDR3, as DNA: TGTGCCTGGAGTGACCGGGACACCTACGAGCAGTACTTC. It translates to CAWSDRDTYEQYF.

The chain joins TRBV2 to TRBJ2-2, with 7 bases aligning to TRBD1. With 7 bases clipped from V and 6 bases from J, the junction kept 5 bases outside the gene matches. CDR1 SNHLY and CDR2 FYNNEI come from the germline V gene. The CDR3 consists of 13 residues. The CDR3 is CASKPTGAGELFF. CDR3 coding DNA: TGTGCCAGCAAACCTACAGGGGCCGGGGAGCTGTTTTTT.

The chain recombines TRBV19 with TRBJ1-1; D not certain. The germline V gene encodes CDR1 LNHDA and CDR2 SQIVND (reference sequence). Trimming cost V 3 bases and J 1 base, with 15 bases left between them. The CDR3 is 16 amino acids. In DNA, the CDR3 is TGTGCCAGTAGTATGCCTCTGGGGAGCGGGAACACTGAAGCTTTCTTT. Translating it yields CASSMPLGSGNTEAFF.

In this sample, this clone turned up a few times. The rearrangement uses TRBV4-1 and TRBJ2-2, with 8 bases aligning to TRBD2. Germline CDR1 and CDR2: MGHRA and YSYEKL. The CDR3 is 18 residues long. Trimming cost V 2 bases and J 1 base; bases outside gene matches: 9. The CDR3 coding sequence is TGCGCCAGCAGCCAACCTTTAGATCGGGAGGGGAACACCGGGGAGCTGTTTTTT. This translates into CASSQPLDREGNTGELFF.

DNA of the CDR3: TGTGCCAGCAGTTTTAGCGGGAGAGCGAAATACGAGCAGTACTTC. Its translation: CASSFSGRAKYEQYF. The chain uses TRBV28 and TRBJ2-7, with TRBD2 identical over 9 bases. The CDR3 sequence is 15 residues long. The germline V gene has CDR1 MDHEN and CDR2 SYDVKM. V trimming: 3 bases; J trimming: 4 bases; junction bases outside the gene matches: 7.

For the CDR3, the DNA is TGTGCCAGCTCACCATTAATGCTGGGACAGGGGAACAATCAGCCCCAGCATTTT. Translation: CASSPLMLGQGNNQPQHF. The chain employs TRBV18 and TRBJ1-5; 10 nucleotides line up with TRBD1. The CDR3 is 18 residues long. Losses at the gene ends were 2 bases for V and 3 bases for J; bases not matched to a gene: 10. Germline lookup yields CDR1 KGHSH and CDR2 LQKENI.